These 26 T cell receptor beta chains share one sample of origin, sequenced in a study of cytomegalovirus exposure and HLA in healthy donors. Assay: immunoSEQ multiplex PCR; the TCRdb copy retains only in-frame clones and omits some. The sample lists approximately 110,000 clones, 88% occurring once. Sequencing used PBMCs. Receptor source: a woman under 30 in good health and CMV-seronegative.

This clone was seen once. This sequence joins TRBV6-5 and TRBJ2-5; unclear D gene. The V gene lost 5 bases and the J gene lost 3 bases, with 4 bases spanning the gap. Per germline, CDR1 MNHEY and CDR2 SVGAGI. This CDR3 has 11 residues. The CDR3, as DNA: TGTGCCAGCAGTACAGAAGAGACCCAGTACTTC. Amino acid sequence: CASSTEETQYF.

This chain joins TRBV10-3 and TRBJ2-1; TRBD2 matches at 7 bases. CDR3 length: 14 amino acids. Trimming removed 5 bases from V and 1 base from J; junction bases left unmatched: 2. CDR1 and CDR2 from the germline V gene are ENHRY and SYGVKD. In DNA form, the CDR3 reads TGTGCCATCAGTACGGGACTATCCTACAATGAGCAGTTCTTC. Translating it yields CAISTGLSYNEQFF.

CDR3 in amino acids: CATSSFSGTGSQPQHF. The CDR3 coding sequence is TGTGCCACCAGCAGTTTTTCCGGGACAGGCTCTCAGCCCCAGCATTTT. The rearrangement links TRBV15 to TRBJ1-5; the match to TRBD1 covers 8 bases. The germline V gene encodes CDR1 LNHNV and CDR2 YYDKDF (reference sequence). V trimming: 3 bases; J trimming: 6 bases; junction bases outside the gene matches: 10. This CDR3 is 16 amino acids long.

The V call is TRBV6-5, the J call TRBJ1-1, with 10 bases fitting TRBD1. This CDR3 spans 15 amino acids. Germline CDR1 and CDR2: MNHEY and SVGAGI. The V segment lost 2 bases and the J segment 5 bases; nucleotides outside the gene matches: 5. In DNA, the CDR3 is TGTGCCAGCAGTTACCTCGGACAGGGGGGTACTGAAGCTTTCTTT. It yields the protein CASSYLGQGGTEAFF.

This rearrangement joins TRBV4-1 to TRBJ2-1; 7 bases fit TRBD2. The CDR3 runs 12 residues. J was trimmed by 10 bases and V by 2 bases; bases with no gene match: 2. Germline V gene data show CDR1 as MGHRA and CDR2 as YSYEKL. Here the CDR3 DNA reads TGCGCCAGCAGCCAACCGCGGGGGGAGCAGTTCTTC. It is translated as CASSQPRGEQFF.

This sequence joins TRBV13 and TRBJ1-5; 10 bases agree with TRBD1. V trimming: 2 bases; J trimming: 8 bases; junction bases outside the gene matches: 3. CDR3 length: 14 residues. Germline lookup yields CDR1 PRHDT and CDR2 FYEKMQ (reference sequence). CDR3 amino acids: CASSLSGTGEPQHF. CDR3 nucleotides: TGTGCCAGCAGCTTATCAGGGACAGGGGAGCCCCAGCATTTT.

V and J are TRBV28 and TRBJ2-3; D is possibly TRBD1 (6 bases). CDR1 and CDR2 from the germline V gene are MDHEN and SYDVKM. Trimming cost V 5 bases and J 2 bases, with 17 bases left between them. This CDR3 has 16 amino acids. The CDR3 reads CASSLLTGGSTDTQYF. DNA of the CDR3: TGTGCCAGCAGTCTTCTGACAGGAGGCTCCACAGATACGCAGTATTTT.

The chain recombines TRBV27 with TRBJ1-2; D ambiguous. Trimming removed 2 bases from V and 4 bases from J, with 8 bases in between. Germline V gives CDR1 MNHEY, CDR2 SMNVEV (reference sequence). The CDR3 sequence is 13 residues long. The CDR3 DNA follows: TGTGCCAGCAGTTTAGCAGCGACCTATGGCTACACCTTC. Translated, it gives CASSLAATYGYTF.

The V gene is TRBV2, the J gene TRBJ2-1, with D perhaps TRBD1 (6 bases). Germline-derived CDR1 and CDR2 are SNHLY and FYNNEI. This CDR3 is built from 13 residues. In DNA form, the CDR3 reads TGTGGTGCAGGGGTGGTTTGGGTCAATGAGCAGTTCTTC. Residues: CGAGVVWVNEQFF.

The CDR3 sequence is CASTRLPRPDQGDHNEQFF. The CDR3 coding sequence is TGTGCCAGCACCCGTCTGCCCCGCCCCGACCAGGGCGACCACAATGAGCAGTTCTTC. The chain combines TRBV9 with TRBJ2-1; weak D call: TRBD1 (5 bases). The CDR3 contains 19 residues. Trimming removed 6 bases at V and 5 bases at J, with 30 bases between. In germline, CDR1 is SGDLS, CDR2 YYNGEE.

The rearrangement links TRBV5-6 to TRBJ1-3; 7 bases are shared with TRBD1. The CDR3 totals 15 residues. The germline V gene encodes CDR1 SGHDT and CDR2 YYEEEE. Trimming cost V 4 bases and J 1 base; bases outside gene matches: 5. The chain's CDR3 is CASSTRTGSGNTIYF. In DNA form, the CDR3 reads TGTGCCAGCAGCACAAGGACAGGATCTGGAAACACCATATATTTT.

The genes are TRBV28 and TRBJ2-1; tentatively, D is TRBD1 (5 bases). V lost 6 bases, J lost 12 bases, and 18 bases lay in between. This CDR3 comprises 13 residues. The germline V gene has CDR1 MDHEN and CDR2 SYDVKM. CDR3 nucleotides: TGTGCCAGCAGCCGCACAGCAGGGTGGGGGCAGTTCTTC. Protein product: CASSRTAGWGQFF.

The genes are TRBV6-6 and TRBJ1-5; 8 nucleotides agree with TRBD1. The CDR3 is made up of 13 amino acids. The V gene end was trimmed by 5 bases and the J gene end by 7 bases; junction bases not matched to a gene: 4. The germline V gene has CDR1 MNHNY and CDR2 SVGAGI (reference sequence). The CDR3 DNA follows: TGTGCCAGCAGTCAGGACAGGGTGCAGCCCCAGCATTTT. Amino acid sequence: CASSQDRVQPQHF.

This chain links TRBV4-3 with TRBJ2-2; D is perhaps TRBD2 (5 bases). Trimming cost V 3 bases and J 2 bases, with 7 bases left between them. Germline V gene data show CDR1 as LGHNA and CDR2 as YSLEER. CDR3 length: 14 residues. The CDR3, as DNA: TGCGCCAGCAGCCAGGACTTTAACACCGGGGAGCTGTTTTTT. It encodes CASSQDFNTGELFF.

V usage is TRBV5-8 and J usage is TRBJ1-6; TRBD1 agrees at 7 bases. The CDR3 totals 14 residues. Germline loops: CDR1 SGHTS, CDR2 YDEGEE. The J segment lost 8 bases and the V segment lost 4 bases, leaving 6 bases of the junction unmatched. CDR3 nucleotide sequence: TGTGCCAGCAGCCCGGGACAGTATTATTCACCCCTCCACTTT. Encoded protein: CASSPGQYYSPLHF. Supplemented by reference TRBV5-8 and TRBJ1-6, the full variable domain reads EAGVTQSPTHLIKTRGQQATLRCSPISGHTSVYWYQQALGLGLQFLLWYDEGEERNRGNFPPRFSGRQFPNYSSELNVNALELEDSALYLCASSPGQYYSPLHFGNGTRLTVT.

This chain joins TRBV5-4 and TRBJ1-4, with D uncertain. CDR1 SGHNT and CDR2 YYREEE come from the germline V gene (reference sequence). The CDR3 runs to 11 residues. The V end lost 4 bases, the J end lost 5 bases, and 3 bases lay between the germline ends. CDR3 nucleotide sequence: TGTGCCAGCAGCCAGAATGAAAAACTGTTTTTT. It yields the protein CASSQNEKLFF.

The chain combines TRBV25-1 with TRBJ2-1; D not resolved. Trimming took 6 bases from V and 5 from J, leaving 8 bases between them. The germline V gene encodes CDR1 MGHDK and CDR2 SYGVNS. The CDR3 is 12 amino acids. The CDR3 loop is CASRRSDNEQFF. For the CDR3, the DNA is TGTGCCAGCAGGCGTTCGGACAATGAGCAGTTCTTC. The full variable domain, with the rest looked up from reference TRBV25-1 and TRBJ2-1, is EADIYQTPRYLVIGTGKKITLECSQTMGHDKMYWYQQDPGMELHLIHYSYGVNSTEKGDLSSESTVSRIRTEHFPLTLESARPSHTSQYLCASRRSDNEQFFGPGTRLTVL.

Comments on this clone: Other DNA variants within this sample encode the same CDR3. J is TRBJ1-2 and V is TRBV18; possibly TRBD1 for D (5 bases). The V gene's germline CDR1 is KGHSH and CDR2 LQKENI. This CDR3 has 13 amino acids. V dropped 3 bases and J dropped 5 bases, with 10 bases sitting between them. The CDR3 DNA is TGTGCCAGCTCACCCGACAGCTTGTATGGCTACACCTTC. Protein sequence: CASSPDSLYGYTF. The full variable domain, with the rest looked up from reference TRBV18 and TRBJ1-2, is NAGVMQNPRHLVRRRGQEARLRCSPMKGHSHVYWYRQLPEEGLKFMVYLQKENIIDESGMPKERFSAEFPKEGPSILRIQQVVRGDSAAYFCASSPDSLYGYTFGSGTRLTVV.

As for this clone: Other DNA sequences of this sample code for an identical CDR3. The V and J genes are TRBV6-5 and TRBJ1-1; no reliable D call. This CDR3 spans 14 amino acids. V dropped 0 bases and J dropped 2 bases, with 7 bases sitting between them. Germline loops: CDR1 MNHEY, CDR2 SVGAGI. CDR3 loop: CASSYSTANTEAFF. The CDR3 DNA reads TGTGCCAGCAGTTACTCTACAGCAAACACTGAAGCTTTCTTT.

The CDR3: CASSFTGTGEQYF. The CDR3 DNA reads as TGTGCCAGCAGCTTCACAGGGACGGGCGAGCAGTACTTC. The chain couples TRBV7-9 to TRBJ2-7; a weak D match, TRBD1 (6 bases). The CDR3 spans 13 residues. Looked up from germline, CDR1 is SEHNR and CDR2 is FQNEAQ (reference sequence). The V end was cut by 3 bases, the J end by 6 bases, with 12 bases between. Drawing the rest from reference TRBV7-9 and TRBJ2-7, the complete variable domain is DTGVSQNPRHKITKRGQNVTFRCDPISEHNRLYWYRQTLGQGPEFLTYFQNEAQLEKSRLLSDRFSAERPKGSFSTLEIQRTEQGDSAMYLCASSFTGTGEQYFGPGTRLTVT.

V is TRBV7-9 and J is TRBJ1-2, with D unclear. V gave up 4 bases and J gave up 14 bases, with 17 bases separating them. Germline V gene data show CDR1 as SEHNR and CDR2 as FQNEAQ (reference sequence). The CDR3 is 12 amino acids. The CDR3 spells CASSSRSHARTF. CDR3 sequence (DNA): TGTGCCAGCAGCTCAAGGTCCCACGCTAGGACCTTC.

V usage is TRBV6-5 and J usage is TRBJ2-1; a weak D match, TRBD1 (6 bases). V was trimmed by 4 bases and J by 4 bases, leaving 11 bases between them. Per the germline V gene, CDR1 is MNHEY and CDR2 is SVGAGI. The CDR3 covers 14 residues. CDR3 protein: CASSWGPEYNEQFF. For the CDR3, the DNA is TGTGCCAGCAGTTGGGGGCCGGAATACAATGAGCAGTTCTTC.

The gene calls are TRBV9 and TRBJ2-1; possibly TRBD1 for D (7 bases). The CDR3 sequence is 15 residues long. V was pared by 0 bases and J by 6 bases, with 13 bases between. The germline V gene encodes CDR1 SGDLS and CDR2 YYNGEE. CDR3 sequence: CASSVGSGGSNEQFF. CDR3 coding DNA: TGTGCCAGCAGCGTAGGGTCAGGGGGGAGCAATGAGCAGTTCTTC.

This clone was picked up a small number of times. J is TRBJ1-2 and V is TRBV28; 8 nucleotides align to TRBD1. Per the germline V gene, CDR1 is MDHEN and CDR2 is SYDVKM. The CDR3 contains 13 residues. Trimming at V came to 6 bases and at J to 4 bases, leaving 4 bases not matched to a gene. CDR3 sequence: CASSGQGPYGYTF. CDR3 bases: TGTGCCAGCAGCGGACAGGGCCCCTATGGCTACACCTTC.

This chain connects TRBV7-2 to TRBJ1-2, with D possibly matching TRBD1 (6 bases). CDR1 SGHTA and CDR2 FQGNSA come from the germline V gene. This CDR3 has 14 residues. Trimming stripped 5 bases from V and 4 bases from J, with 14 bases between. In nucleotides, the CDR3 is TGTGCCAGCAGCCTACTTGGACAGATCTATGGCTACACCTTC. Its protein is CASSLLGQIYGYTF.

This chain links TRBV28 with TRBJ1-1; tentative D call: TRBD1 (5 bases). V shed 1 base and J shed 4 bases, with 13 bases lying between them. This CDR3 is 15 amino acids long. Germline V gene sequence: CDR1 MDHEN, CDR2 SYDVKM. CDR3 DNA sequence: TGTGCCAGCAGTTTATCGGGCAGGGTGGGCACTGAAGCTTTCTTT. As protein: CASSLSGRVGTEAFF.